The present entry profiles one T cell receptor (beta chain) with its context. In this sample, this clone turned up once. It has no known antigen specificity. No base qualities exist here, and no much larger clone lies one base off it. CDR1 and CDR2 are drawn from the germline V gene: SGHDT, YYEEEE. V trim: 3 bases; J trim: 3 bases; unmatched bases: 5. The CDR3 measures 16 amino acids from cysteine to phenylalanine. The DNA shown is the 48-base CDR3, in frame from base 1. These data are taken from a study of control samples from healthy donors and cancer patients (dated by TCRdb to 2018 to 2021). Libraries were built with the immunoSEQ multiplex PCR assay. In TCRdb, the immuneACCESS table is reduced to in-frame sequences with V and J assigned. These tables do not hold every clone; where another copy was compared, an unresolved V gene accounts for under half, and the others remain unexplained. The sample contains fewer than 150,000 clones, about 91% of them found a single time. The ten largest clones take up roughly 8.7% of the sample.

What was sequenced was blood. The source is a man aged 18 to 30 in good health. The chain is made from TRBV5-6 and TRBJ1-4; 10 middle bases align to TRBD1. The CDR3 corresponds to CASSWGTGAANEKLFF. The DNA sequence is TGTGCCAGCAGCTGGGGGACAGGGGCAGCTAATGAAAAACTGTTTTTT.